This T cell receptor beta chain was profiled in a study of CDR3 diversity in severe acne (dated by TCRdb to the late 2010s). As to this clonotype: No cognate antigen has been identified for it. The record has no base qualities; no much larger clone is one base away.

Library preparation employed PCR. TCRdb names Illumina HiSeq 2000 as the instrument used. TCRdb trimmed the raw reads at Q25, called clones with MiXCR and kept productive beta chains. When rows share a CDR3 protein, they turn into one entry using the most common DNA and genes. This sample comprises 100,000 or so distinct CDR3 sequences, roughly half of them detected only once. Together, the top ten hold around an eighth of the sample. According to the germline V gene, CDR1 reads SGDLS and CDR2 reads YYNGEE. Measured from the cysteine to the phenylalanine, the CDR3 is 16 residues long. The kept DNA is CDR3 alone, 48 bases in frame from the first base. V and J are trimmed by 2 bases and 4 bases, and the gene matches miss 6 bases of the junction.

This TCR came from a male donor with acne. Specimen: blood. The sequence is built from TRBV9 and TRBJ2-2; TRBD1 aligns with 9 central bases. The bases are TGTGCCAGCAGCGTGGGGACAGGGATGGGCACCGGGGAGCTGTTTTTT. Its protein reads: CASSVGTGMGTGELFF.